The 10 T cell receptor beta chains reported below all come from one sample, sequenced in a study of early stage breast cancer tumors. The data were produced by immunoSEQ multiplex PCR, yet TCRdb's version contains in-frame clones alone and is incomplete. This sample yields 30,000 to 35,000 clones, of which roughly four fifths are seen a single time; approximately 4.6% belongs to the top ten. The sequencing sample was made of blood. The origin of the receptors is a person aged 40 to 49 with breast cancer.

The chain recombines TRBV27 with TRBJ2-3, with D unclear. CDR3 length: 15 residues. Trimming took 5 bases from V and 0 from J, leaving 12 bases between them. Per germline, CDR1 MNHEY and CDR2 SMNVEV (reference sequence). CDR3 sequence reads: CASSTRGLSTDTQYF. As DNA, the CDR3 is TGTGCCAGCAGTACCCGAGGCCTCAGCACAGATACGCAGTATTTT.

The chain couples TRBV7-2 to TRBJ1-5; possibly TRBD1 for D (5 bases). Germline CDR1 is SGHTA and CDR2 is FQGNSA. V lost 1 base to trimming and J lost 2 bases, with 9 bases between them. The CDR3 is made up of 15 amino acids. CDR3: CASSLVAGGNQPQHF. In nucleotides, the CDR3 is TGTGCCAGCAGCTTAGTTGCGGGGGGCAATCAGCCCCAGCATTTT.

This chain links TRBV6-1 with TRBJ2-2; tentative D call: TRBD1 (6 bases). V lost 1 base and J lost 5, with 14 bases in between. Germline CDR1 reads MNHNS; CDR2 reads SASEGT. The CDR3 covers 16 residues. The CDR3 protein is CASSEGTETPTGELFF. CDR3 nucleotides: TGTGCCAGCAGTGAAGGGACAGAGACCCCAACCGGGGAGCTGTTTTTT.

The chain combines TRBV5-1 with TRBJ2-1; 8 nucleotides align to TRBD2. This CDR3 has 15 residues. The V segment lost 4 bases and the J segment 0 bases; nucleotides outside the gene matches: 3. Per the germline V gene, CDR1 is SGHRS and CDR2 is YFSETQ. The CDR3 bases are TGCGCCAGCAGCCCAGCGGGAGACTCCTACAATGAGCAGTTCTTC. Its protein product is CASSPAGDSYNEQFF.

The CDR3 nucleotides are TGTGCCAGCAGAGGACAGACCCAGTACTTC. This translates into CASRGQTQYF. This chain links TRBV7-9 with TRBJ2-5, with D uncertain. The germline V gene has CDR1 SEHNR and CDR2 FQNEAQ (reference sequence). V was trimmed by 6 bases and J by 6 bases, leaving 5 bases between them. The CDR3 totals 10 residues.

The chain links TRBV13 to TRBJ2-1, with TRBD2 as a possible D gene (5 bases). Germline lookup yields CDR1 PRHDT and CDR2 FYEKMQ (reference sequence). Trimming shortened V by 7 bases and J by 3 bases, and 19 bases separated the two germline ends. The CDR3 totals 16 residues. CDR3: CASTKVGLSVYNEQFF. In DNA form, the CDR3 reads TGTGCCAGCACCAAAGTAGGACTTTCTGTCTACAATGAGCAGTTCTTC.

The chain combines TRBV30 with TRBJ2-3; 9 bases are a match to TRBD1. The CDR3 has 15 residues. V lost 4 bases to trimming and J lost 4 bases; unmatched junction nucleotides: 9. CDR1 and CDR2 (germline): GTSNPN, SVGIG (reference sequence). In nucleotides, the CDR3 is TGTGCCTGGAAAAAGAGGGACAGGGTATCAGATACGCAGTATTTT. Its translation: CAWKKRDRVSDTQYF.

This chain links TRBV21-1 with TRBJ2-3; whether TRBD2, the table's D call, matches the DNA was not checked. TRBV21-1 is an annotated pseudogene. CDR3 length equals 20 residues. As DNA, the CDR3 is TGTGCCAGCACCAGAAAGGGACTAGCGGGAGGGCCCGTGAGCACAGATACGCAGTATTTT. Amino acid sequence: CASTRKGLAGGPVSTDTQYF.

This clone has a single count. The chain couples TRBV2 to TRBJ2-3; D gene uncertain. The CDR3 sequence is 14 residues long. The V end lost 8 bases, the J end lost 2 bases, and 14 bases lay between the germline ends. The germline gives CDR1 SNHLY, CDR2 FYNNEI. This chain's CDR3 is CASLDGPNTDTQYF. CDR3 coding DNA: TGTGCCAGCCTCGACGGACCTAACACAGATACGCAGTATTTT. Filled out from reference TRBV2 and TRBJ2-3, the complete variable domain reads EPEVTQTPSHQVTQMGQEVILRCVPISNHLYFYWYRQILGQKVEFLVSFYNNEISEKSEIFDDQFSVERPDGSNFTLKIRSTKLEDSAMYFCASLDGPNTDTQYFGPGTRLTVL.

V gene TRBV18 combines with J gene TRBJ1-4; weak D call: TRBD1 (6 bases). V dropped 1 base and J dropped 8 bases, with 14 bases sitting between them. The CDR3 sequence is 15 residues long. CDR1 is KGHSH and CDR2 is LQKENI in the germline V gene. CDR3 coding DNA: TGTGCCAGCTCACCACTCAGGGGCGTAAGCGAAAAACTGTTTTTT. This encodes CASSPLRGVSEKLFF.